The clone carrying this TCR beta chain was observed many times. The target antigen is unknown. RNA transcripts served as the template for amplifying TCR beta CDR3 regions. Using the HTBI primer set, a first-round RT-PCR was run on the TCR CDR3. One entry per CDR3 protein, called by TCRdb with MiXCR from the multiplex PCR reads. Found here are about 290,000 distinct CDR3 sequences, roughly 14% of them singletons; the top ten hold approximately 8.6%. Deletions cut 0 bases from V and 10 bases from J, with 10 bases between. The CDR3 has 12 amino acids. Germline V CDR1 and CDR2: GTSNPN, SVGIG (reference sequence). This sample is drawn from a study of T cells in Graves' hyperthyroidism and ophthalmopathy. Study outcomes and limitations: Stable hyperthyroidism and ophthalmopathy were separated using 13 V-J signatures.

The chain combines TRBV30 with TRBJ1-5; no clear D. Input material: blood. The TCR sequence derives from a woman in her 30s with Graves' hyperthyroidism that later progressed to Graves' ophthalmopathy. CDR3 amino acids: CAWSVPGYPQHF. In DNA form, the CDR3 reads TGTGCCTGGAGTGTACCCGGGTACCCCCAGCATTTT.